The entry below describes one T cell receptor beta chain. No antigen is known for it. The record originates from a study of blood T cells in healthy people across ages. Findings and caveats of the study: When one million T cells were used, diversity estimates were thought to be underestimates.

The V end lost 5 bases, the J end lost 4 bases, and 15 bases lay between the germline ends. The CDR3 is 15 residues long. CDR1 and CDR2 from the germline V gene are SGHVS and FQNEAQ. A second PCR, run for roughly 7 to 12 cycles, used a sample-barcoded 5' primer plus a J-beta primer mix. TCRdb used MiXCR to reprocess the 5' RACE reads, holding one entry per CDR3 protein. The top ten clones hold 7% to 9.5% of a sample with around 1,500,000 distinct CDR3 sequences, around two fifths of them seen once. This TCR was recovered from a young woman in good health. The chain is built from TRBV7-8 and TRBJ1-5; maybe TRBD1 (6 bases). The sample was blood. The CDR3 DNA sequence: TGTGCCAGCAGCCCTGGGACATTGGGTAATCAGCCCCAGCATTTT. The encoded protein is CASSPGTLGNQPQHF.